This section outlines one T cell receptor beta chain sequence together with its context. Its antigen is not known. This sample is part of a study of OX40 agonist ivuxolimab in advanced cancers. This table comes from immunoSEQ multiplex PCR, and its TCRdb copy is limited to in-frame clones, with some not included. This repertoire shows more than 55,000 clones, roughly 89% found once; its top ten account for 0.95% to 1.5%. Study results and limitations: Averaged across samples, CD8+ T cells carried more expanded clones than CD4+ did. No antigen was identified for the clonally expanded peripheral T cells.

This CDR3 is built from 16 residues. Between the trimmed V and J ends, which lost 3 bases and 4 bases, there was a span of 16 bases. Germline CDR1 LGHNA, CDR2 YNFKEQ. Specimen: CD4+ or CD8+ T cells sorted from blood, collected in a trial of the OX40 agonist ivuxolimab. The receptor comes from an adult with an advanced solid tumor such as melanoma, head and neck, liver or kidney cancer. The chain couples TRBV4-2 to TRBJ1-5; tentatively, D is TRBD1 (5 bases). The CDR3 region is CASSQGQGEGNQPQHF. The CDR3, as DNA: TGTGCCAGCAGCCAGGGGCAGGGTGAGGGAAATCAGCCCCAGCATTTT.